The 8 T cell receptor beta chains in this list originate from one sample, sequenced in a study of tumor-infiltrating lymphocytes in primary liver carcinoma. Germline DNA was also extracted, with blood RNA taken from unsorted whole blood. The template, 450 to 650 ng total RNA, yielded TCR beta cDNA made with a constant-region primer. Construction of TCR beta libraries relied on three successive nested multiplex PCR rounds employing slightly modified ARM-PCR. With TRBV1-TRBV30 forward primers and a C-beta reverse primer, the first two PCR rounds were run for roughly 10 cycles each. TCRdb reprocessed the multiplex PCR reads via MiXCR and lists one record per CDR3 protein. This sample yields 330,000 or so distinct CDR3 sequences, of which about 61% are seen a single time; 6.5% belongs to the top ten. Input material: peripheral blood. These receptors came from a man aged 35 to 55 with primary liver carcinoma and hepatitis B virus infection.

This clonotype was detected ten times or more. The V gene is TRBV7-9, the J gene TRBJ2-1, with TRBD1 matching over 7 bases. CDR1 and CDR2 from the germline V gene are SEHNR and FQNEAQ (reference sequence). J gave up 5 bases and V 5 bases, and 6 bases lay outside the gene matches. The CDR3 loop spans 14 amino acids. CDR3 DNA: TGTGCCAGCAGCGCGAGACAGGGCCACAATGAGCAGTTCTTC. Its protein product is CASSARQGHNEQFF.

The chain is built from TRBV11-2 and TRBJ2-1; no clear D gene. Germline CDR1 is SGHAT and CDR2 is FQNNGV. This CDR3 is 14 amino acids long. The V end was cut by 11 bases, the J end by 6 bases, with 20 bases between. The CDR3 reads CAGNPRPGVNEQFF. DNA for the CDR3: TGTGCCGGCAACCCCCGACCAGGTGTCAATGAGCAGTTCTTC.

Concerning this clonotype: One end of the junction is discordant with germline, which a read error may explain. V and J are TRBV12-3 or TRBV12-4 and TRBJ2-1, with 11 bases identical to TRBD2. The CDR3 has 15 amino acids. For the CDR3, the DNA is TGTGACAGCAGCCCCGGGACTAGCGGATACAATGAGCAGTTCTTC. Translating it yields CDSSPGTSGYNEQFF.

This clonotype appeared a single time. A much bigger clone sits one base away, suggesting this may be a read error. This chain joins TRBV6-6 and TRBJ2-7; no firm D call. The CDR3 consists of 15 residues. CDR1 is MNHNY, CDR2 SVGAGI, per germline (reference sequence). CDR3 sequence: CASSYSETPGDEQHF. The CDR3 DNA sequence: TGTGCCAGCAGTTACTCGGAAACTCCTGGAGACGAGCAGCACTTC.

Written as DNA, the CDR3 is TGTGCCAGCAGCTTGAAAGGGGGCGATGAGCAGTTCTTC. This sequence encodes CASSLKGGDEQFF. This chain joins TRBV5-4 and TRBJ2-1; 7 bases agree with TRBD1. V was clipped by 1 base and J by 8 bases; unmatched bases: 3. The germline gives CDR1 SGHNT, CDR2 YYREEE (reference sequence). The CDR3 totals 13 residues. Variable domain in full (rest from reference TRBV5-4 and TRBJ2-1): ETGVTQSPTHLIKTRGQQVTLRCSSQSGHNTVSWYQQALGQGPQFIFQYYREEENGRGNFPPRFSGLQFPNYSSELNVNALELDDSALYLCASSLKGGDEQFFGPGTRLTVL.

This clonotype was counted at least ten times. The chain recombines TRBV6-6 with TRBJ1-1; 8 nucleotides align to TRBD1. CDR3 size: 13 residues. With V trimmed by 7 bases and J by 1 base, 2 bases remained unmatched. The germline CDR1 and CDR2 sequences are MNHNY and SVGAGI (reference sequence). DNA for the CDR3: TGTGCCAGCACCCAGGGGGCGAACACTGAAGCTTTCTTT. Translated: CASTQGANTEAFF.

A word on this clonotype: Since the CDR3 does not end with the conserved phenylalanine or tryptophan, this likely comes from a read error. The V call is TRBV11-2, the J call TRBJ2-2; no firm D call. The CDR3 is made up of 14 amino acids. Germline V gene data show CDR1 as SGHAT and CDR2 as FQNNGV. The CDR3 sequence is CASSLDPLTRELFV. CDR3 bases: TGTGCCAGTAGCTTAGACCCTCTGACCAGGGAGCTGTTTGTT.

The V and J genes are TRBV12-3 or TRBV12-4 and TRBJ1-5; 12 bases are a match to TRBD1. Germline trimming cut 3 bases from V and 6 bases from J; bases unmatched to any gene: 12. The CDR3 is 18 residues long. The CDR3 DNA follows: TGTGCCAGCAGTTTTCACGGGACAGGGGGCGCACATGGTCAGCCCCAGCATTTT. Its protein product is CASSFHGTGGAHGQPQHF.